A selection of T cell receptor beta chains follows, all from one sample in a study of somatic mutations in cytotoxic T cells in rheumatoid arthritis. The protocol was immunoSEQ multiplex PCR, while the TCRdb copy is restricted to in-frame clones and leaves out a portion. The table lists 15,000 to 20,000 clones, about 80% of them singletons. The sequenced material came from CD8+ T cells sorted from blood. The receptors derive from an adult with rheumatoid arthritis. The CDR3 runs from the conserved cysteine through the conserved F or W. D genes are given only for firm matches. Part of the rows lack a size; the others show once, few, many or a class for expanded clones.

D: TRBD1
V: TRBV6-5
size: NA
J: TRBJ2-5
CDR3: CASSYSGQAVETQYF
DNA: TGTGCCAGCAGTTACTCGGGACAGGCGGTAGAGACCCAGTACTTC

D: NA
V: TRBV9
size: NA
J: TRBJ1-6
CDR3: CASSSSYNSPLHF
DNA: TGTGCCAGCAGCAGCTCCTATAATTCACCCCTCCACTTT

D: TRBD2
V: TRBV7-6
size: NA
J: TRBJ2-3
CDR3: CASSKGLAGTSTDTQYF
DNA: TGTGCCAGCAGCAAAGGACTAGCGGGGACTAGCACAGATACGCAGTATTTT

D: TRBD1
V: TRBV5-4
size: NA
J: TRBJ2-2
CDR3: CASSTYRGTGELFF
DNA: TGTGCCAGCAGCACCTACAGGGGCACCGGGGAGCTGTTTTTT

D: NA
V: TRBV19
size: once
J: TRBJ2-1
CDR3: CASSMGSSYNEQFF
DNA: TGTGCCAGTAGTATGGGAAGCTCCTACAATGAGCAGTTCTTC

D: NA
V: TRBV5-6
size: NA
J: TRBJ1-5
CDR3: CASSLSGGGQPQHF
DNA: TGTGCCAGCAGCTTAAGTGGGGGTGGTCAGCCCCAGCATTTT

D: NA
V: TRBV30
size: NA
J: TRBJ2-3
CDR3: CAWSPFTNTQYF
DNA: TGTGCCTGGAGTCCTTTCACAAATACGCAGTATTTT

D: NA
V: TRBV7-8
size: NA
J: TRBJ2-7
CDR3: CASSLASAYEQYF
DNA: TGTGCCAGCAGCTTAGCGTCGGCCTACGAGCAGTACTTC

D: NA
V: TRBV25-1
size: NA
J: TRBJ1-2
CDR3: CASSESEGSVKGYTF
DNA: TGTGCCAGCAGTGAATCGGAAGGCAGCGTTAAGGGCTACACCTTC

D: TRBD1
V: TRBV25-1
size: NA
J: TRBJ2-3
CDR3: CASSEPTGVTDTQYF
DNA: TGTGCCAGCAGTGAACCTACAGGGGTCACAGATACGCAGTATTTT

D: TRBD1
V: TRBV11-2
size: NA
J: TRBJ1-1
CDR3: CASTSGPGQGLNTEAFF
DNA: TGTGCCAGCACCTCCGGACCCGGACAGGGTTTGAACACTGAAGCTTTCTTT

D: TRBD1
V: TRBV7-6
size: once
J: TRBJ1-5
CDR3: CASSFGQGGNQPQHF
DNA: TGTGCCAGCAGCTTTGGCCAGGGGGGGAATCAGCCCCAGCATTTT

D: NA
V: TRBV9
size: NA
J: TRBJ1-2
CDR3: CASSLRGGYTF
DNA: TGTGCCAGCAGCCTCAGAGGTGGCTACACCTTC

D: TRBD1
V: TRBV5-1
size: NA
J: TRBJ2-2
CDR3: CASSYDRGLDRELFF
DNA: TGCGCCAGCAGCTACGACAGGGGCCTGGATCGGGAGCTGTTTTTT

D: NA
V: TRBV11-2
size: once
J: TRBJ2-5
CDR3: CASSRAWTQYF
DNA: TGTGCCAGCAGCCGTGCGTGGACCCAGTACTTC

D: NA
V: TRBV19
size: NA
J: TRBJ2-3
CDR3: CASWDRSTDTQYF
DNA: TGTGCCAGCTGGGACCGAAGCACAGATACGCAGTATTTT

D: NA
V: TRBV7-9
size: NA
J: TRBJ2-7
CDR3: CASSPSGYEQYF
DNA: TGTGCCAGCAGCCCGTCGGGCTACGAGCAGTACTTC

D: NA
V: TRBV9
size: NA
J: TRBJ2-1
CDR3: CASSLGYEQFF
DNA: TGTGCCAGCAGCCTAGGCTATGAGCAGTTCTTC

D: TRBD2
V: TRBV5-6
size: NA
J: TRBJ2-5
CDR3: CASRLAGVETQYF
DNA: TGTGCCAGCCGACTAGCGGGGGTGGAGACCCAGTACTTC

D: NA
V: TRBV10-1
size: NA
J: TRBJ2-3
CDR3: CASSQPRGTDTQYF
DNA: TGCGCCAGCAGCCAGCCCCGGGGGACAGATACGCAGTATTTT

D: NA
V: TRBV9
size: NA
J: TRBJ1-6
CDR3: CASSESRVGSPLHF
DNA: TGTGCCAGCAGCGAGAGCCGGGTAGGTTCACCCCTCCACTTT

D: NA
V: TRBV29-1
size: NA
J: TRBJ1-1
CDR3: CSVFGQGNTEAFF
DNA: TGCAGCGTTTTTGGCCAGGGTAACACTGAAGCTTTCTTT

D: NA
V: TRBV11-2
size: NA
J: TRBJ2-3
CDR3: CASAAGWDTQYF
DNA: TGTGCCAGCGCTGCGGGGTGGGATACGCAGTATTTT

D: NA
V: TRBV6-5
size: NA
J: TRBJ2-7
CDR3: CASSLTADRTYEQYF
DNA: TGTGCCAGCAGCCTTACCGCCGATAGAACCTACGAGCAGTACTTC

D: NA
V: TRBV6-5
size: NA
J: TRBJ2-3
CDR3: CASSLGGPTDTQYF
DNA: TGTGCCAGCAGTTTGGGAGGACCCACAGATACGCAGTATTTT

D: TRBD1
V: TRBV30
size: NA
J: TRBJ2-7
CDR3: CAWSPGGQSEQYF
DNA: TGTGCCTGGAGTCCTGGGGGACAGAGCGAGCAGTACTTC

D: NA
V: TRBV4-1
size: NA
J: TRBJ2-3
CDR3: CASADRGTDTQYF
DNA: TGCGCCAGCGCTGACAGAGGTACAGATACGCAGTATTTT

D: NA
V: TRBV6-6
size: once
J: TRBJ2-1
CDR3: CASSYPSSYNEQFF
DNA: TGTGCCAGCAGTTACCCCAGCTCCTACAATGAGCAGTTCTTC

D: NA
V: TRBV27
size: NA
J: TRBJ2-1
CDR3: CASSPGGSSYNEQFF
DNA: TGTGCCAGCAGCCCTGGGGGCAGCTCCTACAATGAGCAGTTCTTC

D: TRBD2
V: TRBV7-9
size: NA
J: TRBJ2-1
CDR3: CASSTQPFLGAGAYNEQFF
DNA: TGTGCCAGCAGCACTCAGCCCTTTCTTGGTGCGGGGGCCTACAATGAGCAGTTCTTC

D: TRBD1
V: TRBV6-6
size: NA
J: TRBJ2-2
CDR3: CASSWDSTGELFF
DNA: TGTGCCAGCAGCTGGGACAGCACCGGGGAGCTGTTTTTT

D: TRBD2
V: TRBV7-9
size: NA
J: TRBJ2-3
CDR3: CASSPGLAADTQYF
DNA: TGTGCCAGCAGCCCGGGACTAGCCGCAGATACGCAGTATTTT

D: NA
V: TRBV29-1
size: NA
J: TRBJ1-1
CDR3: CSGLRAGEAFF
DNA: TGCAGCGGGCTAAGGGCAGGGGAAGCTTTCTTT

D: NA
V: TRBV7-6
size: NA
J: TRBJ1-4
CDR3: CASSPLVTIEKLFF
DNA: TGTGCCAGCAGCCCGCTGGTGACAATCGAAAAACTGTTTTTT

D: NA
V: TRBV2
size: NA
J: TRBJ2-3
CDR3: CASSSPIFGTDTQYF
DNA: TGTGCCAGCAGCTCCCCCATCTTTGGCACAGATACGCAGTATTTT

D: NA
V: TRBV7-9
size: NA
J: TRBJ1-4
CDR3: CASRGGTHEKLFF
DNA: TGTGCCAGTAGGGGGGGGACACATGAAAAACTGTTTTTT

D: NA
V: TRBV4-1
size: once
J: TRBJ1-5
CDR3: CASSFNRASEPQHF
DNA: TGCGCCAGCAGCTTCAACAGGGCGTCGGAGCCCCAGCATTTT

D: NA
V: TRBV13
size: NA
J: TRBJ2-5
CDR3: CASSLFATSQETQYF
DNA: TGTGCCAGCAGCTTATTCGCGACTAGCCAAGAGACCCAGTACTTC

D: NA
V: TRBV9
size: NA
J: TRBJ2-5
CDR3: CASSLGMAAQETQYF
DNA: TGTGCCAGCAGCCTTGGAATGGCGGCCCAAGAGACCCAGTACTTC

D: NA
V: TRBV7-9
size: NA
J: TRBJ2-1
CDR3: CASSRGNEQFF
DNA: TGTGCCAGCAGCCGTGGGAATGAGCAGTTCTTC